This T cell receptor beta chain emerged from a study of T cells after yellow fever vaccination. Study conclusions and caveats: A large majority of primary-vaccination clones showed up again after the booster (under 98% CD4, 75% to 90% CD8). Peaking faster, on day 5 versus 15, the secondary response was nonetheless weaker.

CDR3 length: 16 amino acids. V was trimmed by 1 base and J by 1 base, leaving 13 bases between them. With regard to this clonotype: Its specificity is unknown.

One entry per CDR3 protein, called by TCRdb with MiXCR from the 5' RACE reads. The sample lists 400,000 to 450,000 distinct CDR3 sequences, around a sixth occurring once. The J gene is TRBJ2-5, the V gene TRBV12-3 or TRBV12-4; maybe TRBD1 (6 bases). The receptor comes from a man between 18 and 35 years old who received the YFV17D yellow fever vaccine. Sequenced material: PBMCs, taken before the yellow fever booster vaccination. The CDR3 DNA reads TGTGCCAGCAGTTTAGATCGGGACATAAGCCAAGAGACCCAGTACTTC. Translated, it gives CASSLDRDISQETQYF.